Listed below are T cell receptor beta chains from one sample, sequenced in a study of blood T cell repertoires in COVID-19. The table came from immunoSEQ multiplex PCR; TCRdb's copy has only in-frame clones and leaves some out. The repertoire consists of approximately 120,000 clones, with about 85% occurring once and the leading ten covering under 3.5%. The sequenced material came from peripheral blood. The receptors were sampled from an elderly woman with COVID-19, enrolled during active disease. Both conserved end residues are part of each CDR3.

TRBJ2-2 TRBV6-2/TRBV6-3 CASSYSGVRTGELFF
TRBJ2-7 TRBV12-3/TRBV12-4 CASSQDSSYEQYF
TRBJ1-6 TRBV7-2 CASSPRQGRSSPLHF
TRBJ2-2 TRBV28 CASSLLRGGTNTGELFF
TRBJ2-2 TRBV6-4 CASLDVNTGELFF
TRBJ2-1 TRBV5-1 CASSATSGRWDEQFF
TRBJ1-4 TRBV5-5 CASSLAQTTNEKLFF
TRBJ2-5 TRBV5-1 CASSLPPTSGRGVSHF
TRBJ2-1 TRBV7-3 CASSPSRASVSYEQFF
TRBJ2-1 TRBV9 CASSVEPGTSGRGSSYNEQFF
TRBJ2-3 TRBV29-1 CSGSAGEGTDTQYF
TRBJ2-7 TRBV19 CASKRGDSYEQYF
TRBJ2-7 TRBV6-2/TRBV6-3 CASSSPGDRVYEQYF
TRBJ1-1 TRBV24-1 CATSDRKTGAVTEAFF
TRBJ2-6 TRBV11-2 CASSLGWLSGANVLTF
TRBJ2-2 TRBV5-1 CASSLVTEKELFF
TRBJ1-1 TRBV5-8 CASSWGQLNTEAFF
TRBJ1-1 TRBV7-3 CASSSNLNTEAFF
TRBJ2-1 TRBV6-5 CASKRDRGLYNEQFF
TRBJ2-7 TRBV28 CASSSPGLGYEQYF
TRBJ2-1 TRBV7-2 CASSLNSYNEQFF
TRBJ1-2 TRBV19 CASSIRQGPYGYTF
TRBJ1-4 TRBV5-1 CASSLEGRDEKLFF
TRBJ2-5 TRBV7-2 CASSAGLAAKTQYF
TRBJ2-7 TRBV28 CASSFSGRASWLEEQYF
TRBJ2-2 TRBV28 CASSPGQADTGELFF
TRBJ1-2 TRBV19 CASSVRGRDYGYTF
TRBJ2-2 TRBV15 CATSRRTGDTGELFF
TRBJ2-5 TRBV6-2/TRBV6-3 CASSQTSGRIRETQYF
TRBJ2-1 TRBV21-1 CASSKGLAGRDEQFF
TRBJ2-1 TRBV2 CASSERSPEQFF
TRBJ1-4 TRBV4-1 CASSQGTVNEKLFF
TRBJ2-2 TRBV5-6 CASSWTGLGGELFF
TRBJ2-1 TRBV10-2 CASSLTGTSNSEQFF
TRBJ1-1 TRBV28 CASRSEGLNTEAFF
TRBJ2-5 TRBV15 CATSRRDIQETQYF
TRBJ1-1 TRBV10-3 CAISESKAGANTEAFF
TRBJ2-1 TRBV7-3 CASSSGLAGDSYNEQFF
TRBJ1-6 TRBV7-2 CASSSTDRGFNSPLHF
TRBJ2-1 TRBV6-5 CASTVQGNEQFF
TRBJ1-2 TRBV7-2 CASRPDSGTNYGYTF
TRBJ2-7 TRBV3-1/TRBV3-2 CASSTTGTSWYEQYF
TRBJ2-7 TRBV18 CASSPQGQSSYEQYF
TRBJ2-5 TRBV28 CASSSYRAETHF
TRBJ2-1 TRBV4-3 CASSLLAGGEQFF
TRBJ1-6 TRBV18 CASTRDRKNSPLHF
TRBJ1-2 TRBV28 CASSLPAGQGAYTF
TRBJ2-7 TRBV6-1 CASSEAGTLLYEQYF